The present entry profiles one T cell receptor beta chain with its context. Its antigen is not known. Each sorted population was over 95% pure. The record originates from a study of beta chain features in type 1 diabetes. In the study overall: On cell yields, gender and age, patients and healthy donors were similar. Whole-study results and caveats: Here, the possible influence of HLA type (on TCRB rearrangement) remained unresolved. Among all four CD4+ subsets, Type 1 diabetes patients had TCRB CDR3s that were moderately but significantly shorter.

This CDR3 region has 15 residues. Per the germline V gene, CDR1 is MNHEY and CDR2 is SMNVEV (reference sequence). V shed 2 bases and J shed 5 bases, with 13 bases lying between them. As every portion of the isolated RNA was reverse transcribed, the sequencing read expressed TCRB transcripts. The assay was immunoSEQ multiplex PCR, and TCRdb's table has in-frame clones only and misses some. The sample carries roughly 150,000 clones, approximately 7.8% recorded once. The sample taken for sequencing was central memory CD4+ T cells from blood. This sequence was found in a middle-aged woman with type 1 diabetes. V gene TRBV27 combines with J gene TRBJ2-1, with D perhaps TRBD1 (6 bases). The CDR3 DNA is TGTGCCAGCAGTTTAAGGGGGACGGTACACAATGAGCAGTTCTTC. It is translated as CASSLRGTVHNEQFF.